This T cell receptor beta chain derives from a study of CD8+ T cells in alopecia areata. Extraction and reverse transcription of RNA yielded cDNA as the sequencing template. Data came from immunoSEQ multiplex PCR; TCRdb stores just in-frame clones and leaves some out. In the table there are 120,000 or so clones, around 48% of which are singletons. Trimming took off 9 bases at V and 2 bases at J, with 11 bases between the two ends. This CDR3 is 13 amino acids long. Germline loops: CDR1 SNHLY, CDR2 FYNNEI. The chain combines TRBV2 with TRBJ1-5; D remains unclear. This clonotype was sampled from a human donor with alopecia areata. Sequencing was carried out using NKG2D-low CD8+ T cells sorted from blood. The DNA for the CDR3 is TGTGCCAGGGCAGCCCCCGGCAATCAGCCCCAGCATTTT. Protein sequence: CARAAPGNQPQHF.